This TCR beta chain was recorded in a study of T-cell memory formation after mild COVID-19. Whole-study results and caveats: Of the contracting clones, CD4+ ones lay mainly in CM and EM, and CD8+ ones in EMRA. Later expanders leaned CD4+, whereas clones that contracted between day 15 and 85 were balanced CD4/CD8. Some clones that responded were present in memory (sampled pre-infection), which suggests cross-reactive memory joined. Specificity for SARS-CoV-2 was not confirmed among the second-wave clones peaking on day 37.

From the 5' RACE reads, TCRdb called clonotypes with MiXCR, one entry per CDR3 protein. The table records 300,000 to 400,000 distinct CDR3 sequences, roughly an eighth of them present only once. About this clonotype: What it recognizes is unknown.

The source material was PBMCs or a T cell subset sorted from them (not recorded which). This sequence originates from a man younger than 35 who had mild COVID-19 (a few samples of this study predate the infection). Cell type and time point are not known.

The CDR3 protein is CASSRLVQTDTQYF. DNA of the CDR3: TGTGCCAGCAGCCGACTAGTTCAGACAGATACGCAGTATTTT. The genes are TRBV7-9 and TRBJ2-3; D is possibly TRBD2 (6 bases). The CDR3 is 14 amino acids. V lost 5 bases and J lost 3, with 12 bases in between. Germline V gene lookup returns CDR1 SEHNR and CDR2 FQNEAQ (reference sequence).